This T cell receptor (beta chain) comes out of a study of blood T cell repertoires in COVID-19. Study at large: PBMCs, B-cell-depleted T cells, or T cells were the source of the cDNA or gDNA that made up the material.

In the original processing: Quantification of nucleated cells was approximated via reference gene primer amplification. TCRdb's copy holds only in-frame clones and misses some; the assay was immunoSEQ multiplex PCR. D and trimming come from the DNA, and the V and J calls and clone size come from that table. The table lists 200,000 to 250,000 clones, under 85% of them singletons, with roughly 1.2% in the top ten. Followed over time, Seattle patients had been enrolled while infection was active. The sequence was obtained from a woman aged 30 to 39 with COVID-19, enrolled during active disease. The specimen sequenced was peripheral blood.

The DNA for the CDR3 is TGTGCCAGTAAGGCAGGGCAGTATTATGGCTACACCTTC. This gives the protein CASKAGQYYGYTF. The V and J genes are TRBV19 and TRBJ1-2; perhaps TRBD1 as D (5 bases). The CDR3 totals 13 residues. In germline, CDR1 is LNHDA, CDR2 SQIVND (reference sequence). The V and J ends lost 7 bases and 5 bases respectively, with 14 bases between them.